The 2 T cell receptor beta chains in this list originate from one sample, sequenced in a study of beta chain features in type 1 diabetes. cDNA synthesis used the whole RNA isolate, giving expressed TCRB sequences. Produced via immunoSEQ multiplex PCR; TCRdb's table is partial and in-frame only. The repertoire holds 350,000 to 400,000 clones, 10% to 15% seen once, with approximately 0.011% in the top ten. Which antigens these TCRs recognize remains unknown. Whole-study findings and limits: Moderate but significant shortening of TCRB CDR3s was recorded in all four CD4+ subsets from Type 1 diabetes patients.

The sequenced sample consisted of naive CD4+ T cells from blood. The receptors stem from a woman aged 18-29 years with type 1 diabetes.

V gene TRBV19 combines with J gene TRBJ2-7, with D perhaps TRBD1 (7 bases). The CDR3 is made up of 16 amino acids. V gave up 3 bases and J gave up 2 bases, with 17 bases separating them. The germline V gene has CDR1 LNHDA and CDR2 SQIVND (reference sequence). CDR3 bases: TGTGCCAGTAGTATGACAGGGAGGACCAAGACCTACGAGCAGTACTTC. Its translation is CASSMTGRTKTYEQYF.

The DNA of the CDR3 is TGTGCCAGTAGGACCGGGACAGCAGGCACAGATACGCAGTATTTT. This translates into CASRTGTAGTDTQYF. This chain connects TRBV19 to TRBJ2-3, with 7 nucleotides matching TRBD1. This CDR3 contains 15 residues. Germline values: CDR1 LNHDA, CDR2 SQIVND (reference sequence). V lost 6 bases, J lost 1 base, and 7 bases stayed unmatched.